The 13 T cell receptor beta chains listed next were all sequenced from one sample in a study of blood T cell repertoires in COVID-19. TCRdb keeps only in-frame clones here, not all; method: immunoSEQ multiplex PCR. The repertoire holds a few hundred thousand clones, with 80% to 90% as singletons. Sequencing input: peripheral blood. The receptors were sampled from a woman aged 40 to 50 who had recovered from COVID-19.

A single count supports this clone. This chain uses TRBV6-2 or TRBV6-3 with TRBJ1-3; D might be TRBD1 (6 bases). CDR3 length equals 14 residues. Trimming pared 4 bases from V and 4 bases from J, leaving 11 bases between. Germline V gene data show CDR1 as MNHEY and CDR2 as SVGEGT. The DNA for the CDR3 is TGTGCCAGCAGTTCCCCGGACAGAGGAAACACCATATATTTT. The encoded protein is CASSSPDRGNTIYF.

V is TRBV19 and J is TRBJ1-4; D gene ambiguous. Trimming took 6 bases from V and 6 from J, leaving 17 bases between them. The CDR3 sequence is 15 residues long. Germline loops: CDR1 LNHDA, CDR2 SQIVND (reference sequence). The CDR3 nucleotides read TGTGCCAGTAGCCCCTCGGGAGGGTTACATGAAAAACTGTTTTTT. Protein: CASSPSGGLHEKLFF. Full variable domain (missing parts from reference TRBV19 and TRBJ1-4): DGGITQSPKYLFRKEGQNVTLSCEQNLNHDAMYWYRQDPGQGLRLIYYSQIVNDFQKGDIAEGYSVSREKKESFPLTVTSAQKNPTAFYLCASSPSGGLHEKLFFGSGTQLSVL.

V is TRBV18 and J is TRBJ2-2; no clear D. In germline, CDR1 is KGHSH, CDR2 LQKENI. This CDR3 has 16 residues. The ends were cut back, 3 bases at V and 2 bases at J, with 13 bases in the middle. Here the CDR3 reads CASSPFAETNTGELFF. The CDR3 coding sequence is TGTGCCAGCTCACCTTTCGCGGAAACCAACACCGGGGAGCTGTTTTTT. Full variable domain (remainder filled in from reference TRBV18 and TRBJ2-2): NAGVMQNPRHLVRRRGQEARLRCSPMKGHSHVYWYRQLPEEGLKFMVYLQKENIIDESGMPKERFSAEFPKEGPSILRIQQVVRGDSAAYFCASSPFAETNTGELFFGEGSRLTVL.

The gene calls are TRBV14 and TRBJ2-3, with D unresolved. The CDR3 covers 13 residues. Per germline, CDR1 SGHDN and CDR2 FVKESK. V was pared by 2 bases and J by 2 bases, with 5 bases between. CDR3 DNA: TGTGCCAGCAGCCAACCCTACACAGATACGCAGTATTTT. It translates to CASSQPYTDTQYF.

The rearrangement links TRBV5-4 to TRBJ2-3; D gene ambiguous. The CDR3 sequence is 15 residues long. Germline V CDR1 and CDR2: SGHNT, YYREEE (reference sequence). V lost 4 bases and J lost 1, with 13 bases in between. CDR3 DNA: TGTGCCAGCAGCCCCTTCGGTAGTGGCACAGATACGCAGTATTTT. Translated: CASSPFGSGTDTQYF. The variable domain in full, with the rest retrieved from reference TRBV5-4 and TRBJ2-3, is ETGVTQSPTHLIKTRGQQVTLRCSSQSGHNTVSWYQQALGQGPQFIFQYYREEENGRGNFPPRFSGLQFPNYSSELNVNALELDDSALYLCASSPFGSGTDTQYFGPGTRLTVL.

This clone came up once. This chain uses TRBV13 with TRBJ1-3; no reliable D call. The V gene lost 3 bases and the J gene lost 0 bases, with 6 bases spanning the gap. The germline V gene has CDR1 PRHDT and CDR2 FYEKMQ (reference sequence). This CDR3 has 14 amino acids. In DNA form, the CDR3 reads TGTGCCAGCAGCTTCACGAGCTCTGGAAACACCATATATTTT. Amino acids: CASSFTSSGNTIYF.

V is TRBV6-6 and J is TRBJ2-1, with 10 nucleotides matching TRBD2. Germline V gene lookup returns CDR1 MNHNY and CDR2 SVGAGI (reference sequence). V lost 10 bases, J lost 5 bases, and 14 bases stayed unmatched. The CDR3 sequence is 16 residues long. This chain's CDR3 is CATISPGLAGDNEQFF. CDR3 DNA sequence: TGTGCCACCATTAGCCCGGGGCTAGCGGGGGACAATGAGCAGTTCTTC.

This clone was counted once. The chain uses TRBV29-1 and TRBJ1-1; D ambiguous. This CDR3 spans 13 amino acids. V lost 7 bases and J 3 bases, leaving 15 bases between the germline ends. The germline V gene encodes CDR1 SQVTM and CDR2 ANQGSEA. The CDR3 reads CSGSKERDTEAFF. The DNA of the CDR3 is TGCAGCGGAAGCAAGGAGCGGGACACTGAAGCTTTCTTT.

The CDR3 here is CASSSRRRGYGYTF. The CDR3, as DNA: TGTGCCAGCAGCTCGAGGCGGAGAGGCTATGGCTACACCTTC. The chain joins TRBV7-2 to TRBJ1-2; D not certain. V dropped 4 bases and J dropped 4 bases, with 13 bases sitting between them. The CDR3 loop spans 14 amino acids. Germline V gene sequence: CDR1 SGHTA, CDR2 FQGNSA. The complete variable domain, with remaining parts taken from reference TRBV7-2 and TRBJ1-2, reads GAGVSQSPSNKVTEKGKDVELRCDPISGHTALYWYRQSLGQGLEFLIYFQGNSAPDKSGLPSDRFSAERTGGSVSTLTIQRTQQEDSAVYLCASSSRRRGYGYTFGSGTRLTVV.

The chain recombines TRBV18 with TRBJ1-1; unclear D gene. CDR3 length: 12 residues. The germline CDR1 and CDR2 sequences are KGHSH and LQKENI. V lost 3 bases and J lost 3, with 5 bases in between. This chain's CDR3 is CASSPRYTEAFF. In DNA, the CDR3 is TGTGCCAGCTCACCGAGGTACACTGAAGCTTTCTTT. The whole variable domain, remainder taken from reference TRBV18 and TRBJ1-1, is NAGVMQNPRHLVRRRGQEARLRCSPMKGHSHVYWYRQLPEEGLKFMVYLQKENIIDESGMPKERFSAEFPKEGPSILRIQQVVRGDSAAYFCASSPRYTEAFFGQGTRLTVV.

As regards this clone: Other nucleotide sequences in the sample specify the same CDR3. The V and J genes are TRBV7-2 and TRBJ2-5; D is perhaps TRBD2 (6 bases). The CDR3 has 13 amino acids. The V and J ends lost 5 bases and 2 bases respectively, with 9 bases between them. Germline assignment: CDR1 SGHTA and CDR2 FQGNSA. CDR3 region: CASSPGVQETQYF. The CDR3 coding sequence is TGTGCCAGCAGCCCGGGGGTTCAAGAGACCCAGTACTTC.

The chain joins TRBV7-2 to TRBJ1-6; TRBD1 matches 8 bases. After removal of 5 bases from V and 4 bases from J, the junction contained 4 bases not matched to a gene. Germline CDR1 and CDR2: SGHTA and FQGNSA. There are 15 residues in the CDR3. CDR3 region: CASSHGTGYNSPLHF. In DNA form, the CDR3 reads TGTGCCAGCAGCCACGGGACAGGTTATAATTCACCCCTCCACTTT.

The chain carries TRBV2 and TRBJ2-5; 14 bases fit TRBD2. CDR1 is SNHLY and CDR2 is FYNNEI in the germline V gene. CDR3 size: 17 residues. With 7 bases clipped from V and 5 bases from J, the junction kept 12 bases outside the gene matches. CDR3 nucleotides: TGTGCCAGCAAGTGGGGACTAGCGGGGGCCTCCGGGGAGACCCAGTACTTC. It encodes CASKWGLAGASGETQYF.